This T cell receptor (beta chain) comes out of a study of Graves' ophthalmopathy and Graves' hyperthyroidism. This clonotype was seen many times. Amplifying from RNA transcripts, the study obtained TCR beta CDR3 regions. RT-PCR in the first round used HTBI primers; a second-round multiplex PCR followed. One entry per CDR3 protein results from TCRdb running MiXCR on the multiplex PCR reads. The repertoire holds some 1.1 million distinct CDR3 sequences, with roughly two fifths as singletons. Germline V gene sequence: CDR1 DFQATT, CDR2 SNEGSKA (reference sequence). V shed 4 bases and J shed 0 bases, with 9 bases lying between them. CDR3 size: 13 residues.

The origin of this receptor is an adult man with Graves' hyperthyroidism. This sequence joins TRBV20-1 and TRBJ1-1, with unresolved D. Sequencing used peripheral blood or thyroid tissue (not recorded which). The CDR3 sequence is CSAIPQVNTEAFF. The CDR3 DNA follows: TGCAGTGCTATTCCGCAGGTGAACACTGAAGCTTTCTTT.